A selection of T cell receptor beta chains follows, all from one sample in a study of blood T cell repertoires in COVID-19. Profiling relied on immunoSEQ multiplex PCR, and the TCRdb table lists in-frame clones only, not all of them. The sample records about 34,000 clones, about 85% being singletons. The source material was peripheral blood. These receptors were obtained from a woman aged 55 to 70 with active COVID-19. The CDR3 runs from the conserved cysteine through the conserved F or W. Fields, in order: clone size, J gene, D gene, V gene, CDR3 DNA, CDR3 protein. A D gene is named only where the DNA matches it firmly. Expanded clones are given a class, and other clones once, few, many or no size at all.

size: NA; J: TRBJ2-3; D: NA; V: TRBV5-8; DNA: TGTGCCAGCAGCTTGGGACAGACCACAGATACGCAGTATTTT; CDR3: CASSLGQTTDTQYF
size: NA; J: TRBJ1-2; D: TRBD1; V: TRBV19; DNA: TGTGCCAGTATACCCTTCGCCCGGGACAGGGCCTCTTATGGCTACACCTTC; CDR3: CASIPFARDRASYGYTF
size: medium-sized; J: TRBJ1-1; D: NA; V: TRBV2; DNA: TGTGCCAGCAGTGACGGGCAGGGCTGGAGTGGAGCTTTCTTT; CDR3: CASSDGQGWSGAFF
size: NA; J: TRBJ1-6; D: TRBD1; V: TRBV19; DNA: TGTGCCAGTAGTCCTTTAGGACAGGCGAGGAATTCACCCCTCCACTTT; CDR3: CASSPLGQARNSPLHF
size: NA; J: TRBJ2-3; D: NA; V: TRBV29-1; DNA: TGCAGCGTTTTACCTCGGTCCACAGATACGCAGTATTTT; CDR3: CSVLPRSTDTQYF
size: once; J: TRBJ2-7; D: NA; V: TRBV28; DNA: TGTGCCAGCAGTTCCCCGGACAAGGCCTACGAGCAGTACTTC; CDR3: CASSSPDKAYEQYF
size: NA; J: TRBJ1-4; D: TRBD1; V: TRBV2; DNA: TGTGCCAGCAGTGATCGTCAGGGGGCGAAGGAAAAACTGTTTTTT; CDR3: CASSDRQGAKEKLFF
size: NA; J: TRBJ1-2; D: NA; V: TRBV10-3; DNA: TGTGCCATCAGTGATGAGGTCTGGGGCTACACCTTC; CDR3: CAISDEVWGYTF
size: NA; J: TRBJ2-7; D: NA; V: TRBV27; DNA: TGTGCCAGCAGTCCCGCGAGCGGTTACGAGCAGTACTTC; CDR3: CASSPASGYEQYF
size: NA; J: TRBJ2-7; D: NA; V: TRBV7-3; DNA: TGTGCCAGCAGCTTAAGGGCAGGGGAAAGGTACGAGCAGTACTTC; CDR3: CASSLRAGERYEQYF
size: NA; J: TRBJ1-1; D: TRBD1; V: TRBV4-2; DNA: TGTGCCAGCAGCCTAGGGACAGGGACGAACACTGAAGCTTTCTTT; CDR3: CASSLGTGTNTEAFF
size: NA; J: TRBJ2-7; D: NA; V: TRBV7-2; DNA: TGTGCCAGCAGCATCCAGGGATCCTACGAGCAGTACTTC; CDR3: CASSIQGSYEQYF
size: NA; J: TRBJ2-2; D: TRBD2; V: TRBV2; DNA: TGTGCCAGCAGATCTAGCGGAAACACCGGGGAGCTGTTTTTT; CDR3: CASRSSGNTGELFF
size: NA; J: TRBJ2-3; D: TRBD1; V: TRBV5-1; DNA: TGCGCCAGCAAGTCAGGGGGCGCTTGGGGCACAGATACGCAGTATTTT; CDR3: CASKSGGAWGTDTQYF
size: NA; J: TRBJ2-7; D: TRBD2; V: TRBV18; DNA: TGTGCCAGCTCACCATACGGCGGCCAGCGGGGTTCCTACGAGCAGTACTTC; CDR3: CASSPYGGQRGSYEQYF
size: NA; J: TRBJ1-1; D: TRBD1; V: TRBV28; DNA: TGTGCCAGCTCTAGACAGGGACCCCATGCGAACACTGAAGCTTTCTTT; CDR3: CASSRQGPHANTEAFF
size: NA; J: TRBJ1-2; D: NA; V: TRBV4-1; DNA: TGCGCCAGCAGCCAAGGGCTGGGCTACACCTTC; CDR3: CASSQGLGYTF
size: NA; J: TRBJ2-3; D: TRBD1; V: TRBV6-5; DNA: TGTGCCAGCCAGGGGGCGCGAGGCACAGATACGCAGTATTTT; CDR3: CASQGARGTDTQYF
size: few; J: TRBJ2-3; D: NA; V: TRBV4-2; DNA: TGTGCCAGCAGCCAAGAGTCTAGCGAGGGCGCAGATACGCAGTATTTT; CDR3: CASSQESSEGADTQYF
size: NA; J: TRBJ2-1; D: TRBD2; V: TRBV7-2; DNA: TGTGCCAGCAGCTATAAGCGGGGGGGTGAACTGTTCTTC; CDR3: CASSYKRGGELFF
size: NA; J: TRBJ2-7; D: TRBD1; V: TRBV27; DNA: TGTGCCAGCAGTCCCTACCGGGACAGGGTCCCCTACGAGCAGTACTTC; CDR3: CASSPYRDRVPYEQYF
size: medium-sized; J: TRBJ2-7; D: NA; V: TRBV2; DNA: TGTGCCAGCAGTCCCGACGGACTTTCCTACGAGCAGTACTTC; CDR3: CASSPDGLSYEQYF
size: NA; J: TRBJ2-7; D: TRBD2; V: TRBV7-9; DNA: TGTGCCAGCAGCTTAGTGATAGCGGGGAACTACGAGCAGTACTTC; CDR3: CASSLVIAGNYEQYF
size: NA; J: TRBJ1-1; D: TRBD1; V: TRBV18; DNA: TGTGCCAGCTCACCACCGGGACAGGGGATGAACACTGAAGCTTTCTTT; CDR3: CASSPPGQGMNTEAFF
size: NA; J: TRBJ1-5; D: NA; V: TRBV5-6; DNA: TGTGCCAGCAGCTTAAGGGGCTCTAGCAATCAGCCCCAGCATTTT; CDR3: CASSLRGSSNQPQHF
size: NA; J: TRBJ2-3; D: NA; V: TRBV11-3; DNA: TGTGCCAGCAGCCCTAGTGGTGCAGATACGCAGTATTTT; CDR3: CASSPSGADTQYF
size: once; J: TRBJ2-1; D: TRBD2; V: TRBV7-3; DNA: TGTGCCAGCAGCCCAATTAGCGGGAGGGCCAGTGAGCAGTTCTTC; CDR3: CASSPISGRASEQFF
size: once; J: TRBJ2-5; D: NA; V: TRBV5-4; DNA: TGTGCCAGCACAAGGGACTTTCAAGAGACCCAGTACTTC; CDR3: CASTRDFQETQYF
size: NA; J: TRBJ1-6; D: TRBD1; V: TRBV11-1; DNA: TGTGCCAGCAGCTCCCGACAGGGATATTCACCCCTCCACTTT; CDR3: CASSSRQGYSPLHF
size: once; J: TRBJ1-1; D: TRBD1; V: TRBV7-3; DNA: TGTGCCAGCAGCCCCACAGGGGGGGGCGTAGCTTTCTTT; CDR3: CASSPTGGGVAFF
size: NA; J: TRBJ2-1; D: TRBD2; V: TRBV3-1/TRBV3-2; DNA: TGTGCCAGCAGCCAAGATCGGGGGGCCTACAATGAGCAGTTCTTC; CDR3: CASSQDRGAYNEQFF
size: few; J: TRBJ1-6; D: NA; V: TRBV5-6; DNA: TGTGCCAGCAGCCCGAGCGGGACATTAGCTTCACCCCTCCACTTT; CDR3: CASSPSGTLASPLHF
size: NA; J: TRBJ2-2; D: NA; V: TRBV5-5; DNA: TGTGCCAGCAGCTTAGGTCCCAGGGCCGGAACCGGGGAGCTGTTTTTT; CDR3: CASSLGPRAGTGELFF
size: NA; J: TRBJ1-2; D: TRBD1; V: TRBV28; DNA: TGTGCCAGCAGTTTACCCAGGGGGCGACGTGATGGCTACACCTTC; CDR3: CASSLPRGRRDGYTF
size: NA; J: TRBJ2-7; D: TRBD2; V: TRBV19; DNA: TGTGCCAGTAGTCCGGGAGGGGGCTACGAGCAGTACTTC; CDR3: CASSPGGGYEQYF
size: NA; J: TRBJ1-1; D: NA; V: TRBV3-1/TRBV3-2; DNA: TGTGCCAGCAGCCCGGGAGGGAACCACGGAAGGGTAGAAGCTTTCTTT; CDR3: CASSPGGNHGRVEAFF
size: NA; J: TRBJ1-1; D: NA; V: TRBV11-2; DNA: TGTGCCAGCAGCTTATGGGGGGGCGCCGACACTGAAGCTTTCTTT; CDR3: CASSLWGGADTEAFF
size: NA; J: TRBJ2-7; D: TRBD1; V: TRBV2; DNA: TGTGCCAGCAGCCAACAGGGGTACGAGCAGTACTTC; CDR3: CASSQQGYEQYF
size: NA; J: TRBJ1-5; D: NA; V: TRBV7-2; DNA: TGTGCCAGCAGCTTAGAACGAGGCAATCAGCCCCAGCATTTT; CDR3: CASSLERGNQPQHF
size: NA; J: TRBJ1-5; D: NA; V: TRBV6-2/TRBV6-3; DNA: TGTGCCAGCAGTTCGACAAAGAGCAATCAGCCCCAGCATTTT; CDR3: CASSSTKSNQPQHF
size: NA; J: TRBJ1-1; D: NA; V: TRBV5-1; DNA: TGCGCCAGCAGCCGGGAATTGGACAGGAACACTGAAGCTTTCTTT; CDR3: CASSRELDRNTEAFF
size: NA; J: TRBJ2-1; D: NA; V: TRBV24-1; DNA: TGTGCCACCAGTGATTTGCGGGTAGGGAGTAACAATGAGCAGTTCTTC; CDR3: CATSDLRVGSNNEQFF
size: NA; J: TRBJ1-4; D: NA; V: TRBV7-9; DNA: TGTGCCAGCCGGGATTGGACCGTTAATGAAAAACTGTTTTTT; CDR3: CASRDWTVNEKLFF
size: few; J: TRBJ2-5; D: NA; V: TRBV5-4; DNA: TGTGCCAGCAGCTGGACCACAGGGTCGGAAGAGACCCAGTACTTC; CDR3: CASSWTTGSEETQYF
size: NA; J: TRBJ2-3; D: TRBD1; V: TRBV2; DNA: TGTGCCAGCAGGGTTGGGACAGCCACAGATACGCAGTATTTT; CDR3: CASRVGTATDTQYF
size: NA; J: TRBJ2-7; D: NA; V: TRBV19; DNA: TGTGCCAGTAGTATCGAGAATGGGGGGAACTACGAGCAGTACTTC; CDR3: CASSIENGGNYEQYF
size: NA; J: TRBJ2-7; D: TRBD1; V: TRBV7-9; DNA: TGTGCCAGCAGTTGGACAGGGGGCGAGCAGTACTTC; CDR3: CASSWTGGEQYF
size: NA; J: TRBJ2-7; D: TRBD2; V: TRBV7-8; DNA: TGTGCCAGCAGCTTAGGATTAGCGGGACGGGAGGAGCAGTACTTC; CDR3: CASSLGLAGREEQYF
size: NA; J: TRBJ1-2; D: NA; V: TRBV2; DNA: TGTGCCAGCACCAACGGACAGAACTATGGCTACACCTTC; CDR3: CASTNGQNYGYTF
size: NA; J: TRBJ1-5; D: TRBD1; V: TRBV5-1; DNA: TGCGCCAGCAGCTGGGGACAGGGGAATCAGCCCCAGCATTTT; CDR3: CASSWGQGNQPQHF
size: NA; J: TRBJ1-1; D: NA; V: TRBV2; DNA: TGTGCCAGCAGTGAAGCCCCCCTTAACACTGAAGCTTTCTTT; CDR3: CASSEAPLNTEAFF
size: NA; J: TRBJ1-5; D: TRBD1; V: TRBV30; DNA: TGTGCCTGGAGTTCGGGACAGGGGAATCAGCCCCAGCATTTT; CDR3: CAWSSGQGNQPQHF
size: NA; J: TRBJ1-2; D: NA; V: TRBV27; DNA: TGTGCCAGCAGTTTGCGGGGGGGGGAGTATGGCTACACCTTC; CDR3: CASSLRGGEYGYTF
size: NA; J: TRBJ2-1; D: TRBD2; V: TRBV12-5; DNA: TGTGCTAGTGGTTACGCGGGGGGTTCCTACAATGAGCAGTTCTTC; CDR3: CASGYAGGSYNEQFF
size: once; J: TRBJ2-3; D: TRBD1; V: TRBV2; DNA: TGTGCCAGCAGCCCGACAGGGAACACAGATACGCAGTATTTT; CDR3: CASSPTGNTDTQYF
size: NA; J: TRBJ1-2; D: TRBD1; V: TRBV5-1; DNA: TGCGCCAGCAGCCCAACACCACAGGGGGCAGGGACCGGCTACACCTTC; CDR3: CASSPTPQGAGTGYTF
size: NA; J: TRBJ2-6; D: NA; V: TRBV18; DNA: TGTGCCAGCTCATCTCTTCCCTCTGGGGCCAACGTCCTGACTTTC; CDR3: CASSSLPSGANVLTF
size: NA; J: TRBJ2-1; D: NA; V: TRBV6-1; DNA: TGTGCCAGCAGTGAGGGGCTACGCCATGAGCAGTTCTTC; CDR3: CASSEGLRHEQFF
size: NA; J: TRBJ2-7; D: TRBD2; V: TRBV28; DNA: TGTGCCAGCAGTTTATACGGCGGGGGGGCTACCGAGCAGTACTTC; CDR3: CASSLYGGGATEQYF
size: NA; J: TRBJ2-1; D: TRBD2; V: TRBV18; DNA: TGTGCCAGCTCACCCCGGACTAGCTGGAATGAGCAGTTCTTC; CDR3: CASSPRTSWNEQFF